The source of this TCR beta chain is a study of cytomegalovirus exposure and HLA in healthy donors. Overall study: The study's early data release held tens of millions of unique TCRs from HLA-typed donors.

The PCR used 60 Vbeta and 13 Jbeta primers. Assay: immunoSEQ multiplex PCR; the TCRdb copy retains only in-frame clones and omits some. The table shows around 130,000 clones, with less than 75% occurring only once. This clone was seen more than once but under ten times. Its antigen remains unidentified. Notes on the study in general: The authors reported that TCR beta sequences could predict HLA-A and HLA-B alleles. These predictions were accurate for most subjects in the first cohort.

The V and J ends lost 6 bases and 1 base, in that order; junction bases with no gene match: 4. The CDR3 runs to 16 residues. The germline CDR1 and CDR2 sequences are KGHSH and LQKENI. V is TRBV18 and J is TRBJ2-2, with 11 bases aligning to TRBD2. Input material: PBMCs. The source is a woman aged 40 to 50 in good health and CMV-seropositive. Written as DNA, the CDR3 is TGTGCCAGCTCGTTGACTAGCGGGGAGAACACCGGGGAGCTGTTTTTT. Its translation: CASSLTSGENTGELFF.